This is a list of T cell receptor beta chains from one sample in a study of CD8 T cells in ankylosing spondylitis. From the 5' RACE reads, TCRdb called clonotypes with MiXCR, one entry per CDR3 protein. The sample lists tens of thousands of distinct CDR3 sequences, roughly 5% occurring once. Material for sequencing was blood, either unsorted or a sorted T cell fraction (not recorded which). These receptors all stem from a female donor with ankylosing spondylitis or in good health (not recorded which). CDR3s include the opening cysteine and the closing phenylalanine or tryptophan. The D gene is left open where the match is weak. Clone sizes are given selectively: once, few, many, or a class where the clone is expanded.

many | TRBJ2-1 | TRBD1 | TRBV9 | CASRGDRGLDNEQFF | TGTGCCAGCAGGGGGGACAGGGGGTTGGACAATGAGCAGTTCTTC
many | TRBJ2-1 | . | TRBV9 | CASSPRTGSSSYNEQFF | TGTGCCAGCAGCCCCCGGACGGGGAGTTCCTCCTACAATGAGCAGTTCTTC
many | TRBJ2-3 | . | TRBV9 | CASSSSAGTSTDTQYF | TGTGCCAGCAGTTCTTCCGCGGGTACTAGCACAGATACGCAGTATTTT
medium-sized | TRBJ1-3 | . | TRBV9 | CASSVASVGNTIYF | TGTGCCAGCAGCGTTGCCTCGGTGGGAAACACCATATATTTT
many | TRBJ2-5 | . | TRBV9 | CASNRDIQETQYF | TGTGCCAGCAACCGGGACATACAAGAGACCCAGTACTTC
medium-sized | TRBJ2-5 | TRBD2 | TRBV9 | CASSAPSGIDQETQYF | TGTGCCAGCAGCGCTCCCAGCGGGATCGACCAAGAGACCCAGTACTTC
many | TRBJ2-7 | TRBD1 | TRBV9 | CASSVEGRTGSEQYF | TGTGCCAGCAGCGTAGAAGGGAGGACAGGGTCGGAGCAGTACTTC
many | TRBJ1-3 | . | TRBV9 | CASSEGIGSGNTIYF | TGTGCCAGCAGCGAGGGAATTGGCTCTGGAAACACCATATATTTT
. | TRBJ1-5 | . | TRBV9 | CASSVAPGPNQPQHF | TGTGCCAGCAGCGTAGCTCCGGGACCCAATCAGCCCCAGCATTTT
many | TRBJ1-2 | . | TRBV9 | CASSVLWGSYTF | TGTGCCAGCAGCGTACTCTGGGGCAGCTACACCTTC
many | TRBJ1-4 | . | TRBV9 | CASSMGTASNEKLFF | TGTGCCAGCAGCATGGGGACCGCCTCTAATGAAAAACTGTTTTTT
few | TRBJ1-2 | TRBD1 | TRBV9 | CASSGGRTGGIGGYTF | TGTGCCAGCAGCGGCGGGCGGACAGGGGGCATAGGGGGCTACACCTTC
many | TRBJ2-2 | . | TRBV9 | CASSVAPRQVNTGELFF | TGTGCCAGCAGCGTAGCCCCCCGACAGGTTAACACCGGGGAGCTGTTTTTT
many | TRBJ2-3 | . | TRBV9 | CASSVDGGKPDTQYF | TGTGCCAGCAGCGTAGACGGAGGCAAGCCAGATACGCAGTATTTT
many | TRBJ2-7 | . | TRBV9 | CASSVAGAYEQYF | TGTGCCAGCAGCGTAGCAGGGGCCTACGAGCAGTACTTC
many | TRBJ1-5 | . | TRBV21-1 | CASSNFRDRGRQPQHF | TGTGCCAGCAGCAATTTCCGGGACAGGGGTAGACAGCCCCAGCATTTT
many | TRBJ2-1 | TRBD2 | TRBV9 | CASSPYGGAIDEQFF | TGTGCCAGCAGCCCCTACGGGGGGGCTATCGATGAGCAGTTCTTC
few | TRBJ2-2 | TRBD2 | TRBV9 | CASSSGRYTGELFF | TGTGCCAGCAGTAGCGGGAGGTACACCGGGGAGCTGTTTTTT
many | TRBJ2-3 | . | TRBV9 | CASSKPSSRTDTQYF | TGTGCCAGCAGCAAACCCTCATCACGCACAGATACGCAGTATTTT
many | TRBJ2-5 | . | TRBV9 | CASSGSGTLAETQYF | TGTGCCAGCAGCGGATCCGGGACCCTCGCCGAGACCCAGTACTTC
few | TRBJ2-3 | . | TRBV9 | CASSENGQLITDTQYF | TGTGCCAGCAGCGAAAATGGACAGCTGATCACAGATACGCAGTATTTT
few | TRBJ2-5 | . | TRBV9 | CASSVSGRQETQYF | TGTGCCAGCAGCGTCTCAGGGAGGCAGGAGACCCAGTACTTC
many | TRBJ2-3 | TRBD1 | TRBV9 | CASSRTGGGSTDTQYF | TGTGCCAGCAGCAGGACAGGGGGGGGTAGCACAGATACGCAGTATTTT
many | TRBJ2-3 | . | TRBV9 | CASSLRPLTDTQYF | TGTGCCAGCAGCCTCAGACCCCTAACAGATACGCAGTATTTT
medium-sized | TRBJ2-5 | . | TRBV9 | CASSVATEEGQETQYF | TGTGCCAGCAGCGTAGCTACGGAGGAGGGCCAAGAGACCCAGTACTTC
few | TRBJ2-2 | . | TRBV6-1 | CASILRGGRNTGELFF | TGTGCCAGCATCCTTCGGGGAGGTAGAAACACCGGGGAGCTGTTTTTT
. | TRBJ2-1 | . | TRBV9 | CASSGRGGDVGEQFF | TGTGCCAGCAGCGGTCGAGGGGGTGACGTAGGGGAGCAGTTCTTC
many | TRBJ2-1 | TRBD2 | TRBV9 | CASSVAPSLAGGDNEQFF | TGTGCCAGCAGCGTAGCCCCATCGCTAGCGGGAGGAGATAATGAGCAGTTCTTC
. | TRBJ2-3 | TRBD2 | TRBV9 | CASSARLASSTDTQYF | TGTGCCAGCAGCGCCAGACTAGCGTCTAGCACAGATACGCAGTATTTT
many | TRBJ1-5 | . | TRBV9 | CASSPGHNQPQHF | TGTGCCAGCAGCCCCGGACATAATCAGCCCCAGCATTTT
many | TRBJ2-3 | TRBD2 | TRBV9 | CASSAQEGLAADTQYF | TGTGCCAGCAGCGCCCAGGAGGGACTAGCAGCAGATACGCAGTATTTT
many | TRBJ2-1 | . | TRBV9 | CASSVGAGRGPTEQFF | TGTGCCAGCAGCGTAGGTGCGGGTCGTGGGCCCACTGAGCAGTTCTTC
many | TRBJ1-4 | . | TRBV9 | CASSTGGTNEKLFF | TGTGCCAGCAGCACGGGGGGAACTAATGAAAAACTGTTTTTT
few | TRBJ2-2 | TRBD1 | TRBV9 | CASSATGTVNTGELFF | TGTGCCAGCAGCGCCACCGGGACAGTGAACACCGGGGAGCTGTTTTTT
few | TRBJ2-2 | TRBD2 | TRBV9 | CASSVVPSGSSGELFF | TGTGCCAGCAGCGTAGTACCTAGCGGGAGTTCCGGGGAGCTGTTTTTT
. | TRBJ2-1 | TRBD2 | TRBV9 | CASSAALAGVNEQFF | TGTGCCAGCAGCGCCGCACTAGCGGGAGTCAATGAGCAGTTCTTC
many | TRBJ1-1 | . | TRBV9 | CASSVQKGTEAFF | TGTGCCAGCAGCGTCCAAAAGGGGACTGAAGCTTTCTTT
many | TRBJ2-3 | . | TRBV9 | CASSVEAGLDTQYF | TGTGCCAGCAGCGTAGAGGCGGGACTAGATACGCAGTATTTT
many | TRBJ2-5 | TRBD1 | TRBV9 | CASSFRQGLGQETQYF | TGTGCCAGCAGCTTCAGACAGGGGTTAGGGCAAGAGACCCAGTACTTC
many | TRBJ2-5 | . | TRBV9 | CASSAPEGRVETQYF | TGTGCCAGCAGCGCCCCGGAAGGGCGGGTGGAGACCCAGTACTTC
many | TRBJ1-5 | . | TRBV9 | CASSVGGRGDQPQHF | TGTGCCAGCAGCGTAGGGGGTCGGGGGGATCAGCCCCAGCATTTT
few | TRBJ2-1 | TRBD2 | TRBV9 | CASSVGLASGKKYSNEQFF | TGTGCCAGCAGCGTAGGCCTGGCTAGCGGGAAAAAGTATAGCAATGAGCAGTTCTTC
many | TRBJ2-7 | TRBD2 | TRBV9 | CASSPTSGRDEQYF | TGTGCCAGCAGCCCGACTAGCGGGAGGGACGAGCAGTACTTC
. | TRBJ2-3 | TRBD1 | TRBV9 | CASSDRTGYTDTQYF | TGTGCCAGCAGCGATAGGACAGGATACACAGATACGCAGTATTTT
medium-sized | TRBJ1-1 | TRBD1 | TRBV9 | CASSRTGLGEAFF | TGTGCCAGCAGCCGGACAGGTCTGGGTGAAGCTTTCTTT
. | TRBJ2-4 | . | TRBV6-4 | CASSAERLLGKNIQYF | TGTGCCAGCAGTGCAGAAAGGTTATTAGGCAAAAACATTCAGTACTTC